One sample yielded the 30 T cell receptor beta chains listed below, sequenced in a study of blood T cell repertoires in COVID-19. Sequenced by immunoSEQ multiplex PCR; TCRdb stores in-frame clones only, minus some. Among fewer than 250,000 clones, roughly 90% were seen once, and the ten largest hold 2.5% to 3%. The specimen sequenced was peripheral blood. These receptor sequences come from a woman aged 55-69 years with acute or convalescent COVID-19.

This clone has just one count. J is TRBJ1-1 and V is TRBV18; 10 nucleotides align to TRBD1. J was trimmed by 3 bases and V by 5 bases; bases with no gene match: 3. The CDR3 length is 14 residues. CDR1 and CDR2 from the germline V gene are KGHSH and LQKENI. The CDR3 DNA is TGTGCCAGCTCATCCGGACAGGGGGACACTGAAGCTTTCTTT. It encodes CASSSGQGDTEAFF.

The chain recombines TRBV28 with TRBJ1-6; D call uncertain. This CDR3 has 13 residues. Per the germline V gene, CDR1 is MDHEN and CDR2 is SYDVKM. V gave up 6 bases and J gave up 8 bases, with 11 bases separating them. This CDR3 reads CASREELDSPLHF. CDR3 in DNA: TGTGCCAGCAGAGAGGAATTGGATTCACCCCTCCACTTT.

The chain couples TRBV6-6 to TRBJ2-3, with TRBD2 matching 7 bases. In germline, CDR1 is MNHNY, CDR2 SVGAGI (reference sequence). The V gene end was trimmed by 6 bases and the J gene end by 6 bases; junction bases not matched to a gene: 15. CDR3 size: 16 residues. Here the CDR3 reads CASSLRAGAGSDTQYF. In DNA form, the CDR3 reads TGTGCCAGCAGCCTCCGGGCGGGAGCAGGAAGTGATACGCAGTATTTT.

The rearrangement uses TRBV28 and TRBJ1-2; maybe TRBD1 (5 bases). The CDR3 totals 14 residues. The V end lost 2 bases, the J end lost 5 bases, and 12 bases lay between the germline ends. Germline CDR1 and CDR2: MDHEN and SYDVKM. The CDR3 DNA sequence: TGTGCCAGCAGTTTACTTCAGGGAACTTATGGCTACACCTTC. Its protein product is CASSLLQGTYGYTF.

The chain uses TRBV7-9 and TRBJ1-6; D perhaps matches TRBD1 (5 bases). Germline CDR1 reads SEHNR; CDR2 reads FQNEAQ (reference sequence). This CDR3 is built from 18 residues. Trimming took off 1 base at V and 2 bases at J, with 15 bases between the two ends. The CDR3 DNA sequence: TGTGCCAGCAGCTTAGGGTCGGGGGAGTCTGCCTATAATTCACCCCTCCACTTT. Its translation is CASSLGSGESAYNSPLHF. Complete variable domain (other parts from reference TRBV7-9 and TRBJ1-6): DTGVSQNPRHKITKRGQNVTFRCDPISEHNRLYWYRQTLGQGPEFLTYFQNEAQLEKSRLLSDRFSAERPKGSFSTLEIQRTEQGDSAMYLCASSLGSGESAYNSPLHFGNGTRLTVT.

The chain joins TRBV30 to TRBJ1-5, with 7 bases lining up with TRBD1. This CDR3 is built from 13 residues. V trimming: 3 bases; J trimming: 4 bases; junction bases outside the gene matches: 3. Germline V gene data show CDR1 as GTSNPN and CDR2 as SVGIG (reference sequence). In DNA, the CDR3 is TGTGCCTGGAGCCTGGGACAGAATCAGCCCCAGCATTTT. Translating gives CAWSLGQNQPQHF. Full variable domain (missing parts from reference TRBV30 and TRBJ1-5): SQTIHQWPATLVQPVGSPLSLECTVEGTSNPNLYWYRQAAGRGLQLLFYSVGIGQISSEVPQNLSASRPQDRQFILSSKKLLLSDSGFYLCAWSLGQNQPQHFGDGTRLSIL.

V and J are TRBV7-3 and TRBJ1-2, with no clear D. Trimming removed 1 base from V and 3 bases from J, with 12 bases in between. Germline CDR1 SGHTA, CDR2 FQGTGA. CDR3 size: 15 residues. The CDR3 DNA reads TGTGCCAGCAGCTTAAAAGTCGGGGATTACTATGGCTACACCTTC. It codes for CASSLKVGDYYGYTF.

The chain joins TRBV18 to TRBJ1-2, with D tentatively TRBD1 (5 bases). Germline values: CDR1 KGHSH, CDR2 LQKENI. V lost 0 bases to trimming and J lost 4 bases, with 12 bases between them. This CDR3 is 15 amino acids long. The CDR3 region is CASSPPGGDGYGYTF. The CDR3 nucleotides are TGTGCCAGCTCACCACCGGGGGGAGACGGCTATGGCTACACCTTC.

Note on this clone: Since no conserved phenylalanine or tryptophan closes the CDR3, a read error is the likely cause. The limits of the CDR3 on the DNA are not certain, so only TCRdb's listed CDR3 is given. The V gene is TRBV20-1, the J gene TRBJ1-2; the D call TRBD1 from the table was never checked on the DNA. A total of 11 residues make up the CDR3, ends included. The germline V gene encodes CDR1 DFQATT and CDR2 SNEGSKA (reference sequence). CDR3 loop: CSVIYNNSPFL.

The V and J genes are TRBV20-1 and TRBJ1-2; 10 bases map to TRBD1. Germline V gene data show CDR1 as DFQATT and CDR2 as SNEGSKA (reference sequence). This CDR3 contains 15 residues. The J segment lost 2 bases and the V segment lost 3 bases, leaving 6 bases of the junction unmatched. CDR3: CSASPRDRGNYGYTF. CDR3 nucleotide sequence: TGCAGTGCTAGTCCTCGGGACAGGGGAAACTATGGCTACACCTTC.

This chain connects TRBV5-1 to TRBJ1-5; D is undetermined. The germline V gene has CDR1 SGHRS and CDR2 YFSETQ. Trimming removed 0 bases from V and 3 bases from J, with 10 bases in between. CDR3 size: 15 residues. For the CDR3, the DNA is TGCGCCAGCAGCTTGGAAGCAGGCTTCAATCAGCCCCAGCATTTT. This gives the protein CASSLEAGFNQPQHF.

This chain joins TRBV2 and TRBJ2-5, with 13 bases that match TRBD2. The J segment lost 4 bases and the V segment lost 3 bases, leaving 5 bases of the junction unmatched. Germline V gives CDR1 SNHLY, CDR2 FYNNEI. The CDR3 covers 16 residues. The CDR3 sequence is CASSDPGLAGRETQYF. The CDR3, as DNA: TGTGCCAGCAGTGATCCGGGACTAGCGGGAAGAGAGACCCAGTACTTC.

The chain uses TRBV27 and TRBJ1-5; D not certain. V lost 5 bases and J 4 bases, leaving 12 bases between the germline ends. The CDR3 extends over 14 amino acids. From germline, CDR1 is MNHEY and CDR2 SMNVEV (reference sequence). In DNA form, the CDR3 reads TGTGCCAGCAGTCCCGATCGGGGAAATCAGCCCCAGCATTTT. Translated: CASSPDRGNQPQHF.

The chain's CDR3 is CASRYTGGSGQDTQYF. In DNA form, the CDR3 reads TGTGCAAGTCGCTACACAGGGGGCTCGGGTCAAGATACGCAGTATTTT. This rearrangement joins TRBV12-2 to TRBJ2-3; the table's D call TRBD1 went unverified against the DNA. TRBV12-2 is a pseudogene. The CDR3 length is 16 residues.

The genes are TRBV6-5 and TRBJ2-2; D is ambiguous. Germline CDR1 and CDR2: MNHEY and SVGAGI. The CDR3 is 12 residues long. V was trimmed by 4 bases and J by 7 bases, leaving 7 bases between them. CDR3 protein: CASSSVIGELFF. CDR3 in DNA: TGTGCCAGCAGTTCAGTGATCGGGGAGCTGTTTTTT.

CDR3 in amino acids: CASSVLLAGDPDTQYF. The CDR3 nucleotides are TGCGCCAGCAGTGTCCTACTAGCGGGAGACCCAGATACGCAGTATTTT. V and J are TRBV10-2 and TRBJ2-3, with 11 positions matching TRBD2. The junction had 7 bases not matched to a gene; V was cut back by 4 bases and J by 4 bases. CDR1 WSHSY and CDR2 SAAADI come from the germline V gene. There are 16 residues in the CDR3.

The genes are TRBV5-1 and TRBJ2-5; tentative D call: TRBD2 (5 bases). The CDR3 covers 14 residues. Germline-derived CDR1 and CDR2 are SGHRS and YFSETQ. V was trimmed by 0 bases and J by 2 bases, leaving 8 bases between them. The CDR3 DNA sequence: TGCGCCAGCAGCTTGGTTCCGGGGCAAGAGACCCAGTACTTC. This translates into CASSLVPGQETQYF.

This chain links TRBV19 with TRBJ1-5, with 10 bases matching TRBD1. Germline V CDR1 and CDR2: LNHDA, SQIVND (reference sequence). The CDR3 spans 15 residues. V lost 6 bases to trimming and J lost 5 bases; unmatched junction nucleotides: 7. CDR3: CASSPLGQGYQPQHF. The CDR3 coding sequence is TGTGCCAGTAGCCCCTTGGGACAGGGGTATCAGCCCCAGCATTTT.

The gene calls are TRBV19 and TRBJ2-7; 14 nucleotides agree with TRBD2. The CDR3 contains 15 residues. Trimming removed 7 bases from V and 5 bases from J; junction bases left unmatched: 7. Germline V gene data show CDR1 as LNHDA and CDR2 as SQIVND (reference sequence). The CDR3 protein is CASTSGTSGSNEQYF. CDR3 DNA sequence: TGTGCCAGTACCTCCGGGACTAGCGGGAGCAACGAGCAGTACTTC.

V gene TRBV29-1 combines with J gene TRBJ1-2; tentatively, D is TRBD1 (6 bases). The CDR3 is 15 residues long. The germline CDR1 and CDR2 sequences are SQVTM and ANQGSEA. V lost 4 bases, J lost 0 bases, and 15 bases lay in between. CDR3 sequence reads: CSVGEGDSANYGYTF. For the CDR3, the DNA is TGCAGCGTTGGTGAGGGGGATTCAGCTAACTATGGCTACACCTTC.

The chain employs TRBV18 and TRBJ2-7; D is possibly TRBD1 (6 bases). Trimming took 2 bases from V and 3 from J, leaving 14 bases between them. The germline CDR1 and CDR2 sequences are KGHSH and LQKENI. The CDR3 is 15 amino acids. The CDR3 is CASSPEQGPFYEQYF. The CDR3 DNA reads TGTGCCAGCTCACCAGAGCAGGGGCCCTTCTACGAGCAGTACTTC.

V is TRBV5-5 and J is TRBJ1-1; D not certain. This CDR3 is 13 amino acids long. The germline CDR1 and CDR2 sequences are SGHKS and YYEKEE (reference sequence). V shed 0 bases and J shed 1 base, with 4 bases lying between them. CDR3 sequence: CASSLDRNTEAFF. The CDR3 DNA sequence: TGTGCCAGCAGCTTGGACAGGAACACTGAAGCTTTCTTT.

A few counts support this clone. V and J are TRBV19 and TRBJ1-1; D is perhaps TRBD1 (5 bases). CDR3 length equals 13 residues. Germline V gene lookup returns CDR1 LNHDA and CDR2 SQIVND (reference sequence). The V and J ends lost 7 bases and 1 base respectively, with 10 bases between them. In nucleotides, the CDR3 is TGTGCCAGTACAGGGCGAGGGAACACTGAAGCTTTCTTT. Its protein is CASTGRGNTEAFF.

The CDR3 here is CASSASRTSGFSYEQYF. Here the CDR3 DNA reads TGTGCCAGCAGTGCCTCCAGGACTAGCGGCTTTTCCTACGAGCAGTACTTC. V and J are TRBV6-2 or TRBV6-3 and TRBJ2-7, with TRBD2 matching 10 bases. Germline CDR1 MNHEY, CDR2 SVGEGT. With V trimmed by 5 bases and J by 1 base, 11 bases remained unmatched. This CDR3 contains 17 residues.

This clone was found a few times. V gene TRBV3-1 (or the pseudogene TRBV3-2) combines with J gene TRBJ1-1; no clear D. V lost 6 bases and J 8 bases, leaving 10 bases between the germline ends. The CDR3 runs to 11 residues. The germline gives CDR1 LGHDT, CDR2 YNNKEL (reference sequence). In nucleotides, the CDR3 is TGTGCCAGCAGGGGGAGTCTCGAAGCTTTCTTT. Protein sequence: CASRGSLEAFF.

This clone has just one count. The V gene is TRBV5-1, the J gene TRBJ1-5; tentative D call: TRBD1 (5 bases). Germline CDR1 reads SGHRS; CDR2 reads YFSETQ. V lost 6 bases and J 2 bases, leaving 18 bases between the germline ends. CDR3 length: 16 amino acids. CDR3: CASNFQYQGGNQPQHF. Written as DNA, the CDR3 is TGCGCCAGCAACTTCCAGTACCAGGGCGGCAATCAGCCCCAGCATTTT.

A few counts support this clone. This rearrangement joins TRBV16 to TRBJ1-1, with 9 bases lining up with TRBD1. The CDR3 runs 14 residues. V gave up 4 bases and J gave up 4 bases; unmatched junction bases: 4. Germline assignment: CDR1 KGHSY and CDR2 FQNENV. The CDR3 protein is CASSLRTGVTEAFF. CDR3 bases: TGTGCCAGCAGCCTACGGACAGGGGTCACTGAAGCTTTCTTT.

The CDR3 DNA reads as TGTGCCAGCAGTTTAGGACTCCACACTGAAGCTTTCTTT. It yields the protein CASSLGLHTEAFF. The chain uses TRBV6-5 and TRBJ1-1; D ambiguous. The V end was cut by 4 bases, the J end by 3 bases, with 9 bases between. The CDR3 contains 13 residues. Germline-derived CDR1 and CDR2 are MNHEY and SVGAGI.

Only one count was recorded for this clone. The J gene is TRBJ2-2, the V gene TRBV10-2; perhaps TRBD2 as D (6 bases). Trimming shortened V by 5 bases and J by 4 bases, and 11 bases separated the two germline ends. This CDR3 is built from 14 residues. CDR1 is WSHSY and CDR2 is SAAADI in the germline V gene. CDR3 in amino acids: CASSSGLSTGELFF. The DNA of the CDR3 is TGCGCCAGCAGTTCGGGACTTTCCACCGGGGAGCTGTTTTTT.

The chain uses TRBV7-2 and TRBJ1-2; the D gene is possibly TRBD1 (5 bases). The CDR3 contains 13 residues. Between the trimmed V and J ends, which lost 6 bases and 8 bases, there was a span of 16 bases. CDR1 is SGHTA and CDR2 is FQGNSA in the germline V gene. DNA of the CDR3: TGTGCCAGCAGTAAAGGCCGGGCAGGGGGCTACACCTTC. Its protein product is CASSKGRAGGYTF. Looking up the rest from reference TRBV7-2 and TRBJ1-2 gives the full variable domain: GAGVSQSPSNKVTEKGKDVELRCDPISGHTALYWYRQSLGQGLEFLIYFQGNSAPDKSGLPSDRFSAERTGGSVSTLTIQRTQQEDSAVYLCASSKGRAGGYTFGSGTRLTVV.